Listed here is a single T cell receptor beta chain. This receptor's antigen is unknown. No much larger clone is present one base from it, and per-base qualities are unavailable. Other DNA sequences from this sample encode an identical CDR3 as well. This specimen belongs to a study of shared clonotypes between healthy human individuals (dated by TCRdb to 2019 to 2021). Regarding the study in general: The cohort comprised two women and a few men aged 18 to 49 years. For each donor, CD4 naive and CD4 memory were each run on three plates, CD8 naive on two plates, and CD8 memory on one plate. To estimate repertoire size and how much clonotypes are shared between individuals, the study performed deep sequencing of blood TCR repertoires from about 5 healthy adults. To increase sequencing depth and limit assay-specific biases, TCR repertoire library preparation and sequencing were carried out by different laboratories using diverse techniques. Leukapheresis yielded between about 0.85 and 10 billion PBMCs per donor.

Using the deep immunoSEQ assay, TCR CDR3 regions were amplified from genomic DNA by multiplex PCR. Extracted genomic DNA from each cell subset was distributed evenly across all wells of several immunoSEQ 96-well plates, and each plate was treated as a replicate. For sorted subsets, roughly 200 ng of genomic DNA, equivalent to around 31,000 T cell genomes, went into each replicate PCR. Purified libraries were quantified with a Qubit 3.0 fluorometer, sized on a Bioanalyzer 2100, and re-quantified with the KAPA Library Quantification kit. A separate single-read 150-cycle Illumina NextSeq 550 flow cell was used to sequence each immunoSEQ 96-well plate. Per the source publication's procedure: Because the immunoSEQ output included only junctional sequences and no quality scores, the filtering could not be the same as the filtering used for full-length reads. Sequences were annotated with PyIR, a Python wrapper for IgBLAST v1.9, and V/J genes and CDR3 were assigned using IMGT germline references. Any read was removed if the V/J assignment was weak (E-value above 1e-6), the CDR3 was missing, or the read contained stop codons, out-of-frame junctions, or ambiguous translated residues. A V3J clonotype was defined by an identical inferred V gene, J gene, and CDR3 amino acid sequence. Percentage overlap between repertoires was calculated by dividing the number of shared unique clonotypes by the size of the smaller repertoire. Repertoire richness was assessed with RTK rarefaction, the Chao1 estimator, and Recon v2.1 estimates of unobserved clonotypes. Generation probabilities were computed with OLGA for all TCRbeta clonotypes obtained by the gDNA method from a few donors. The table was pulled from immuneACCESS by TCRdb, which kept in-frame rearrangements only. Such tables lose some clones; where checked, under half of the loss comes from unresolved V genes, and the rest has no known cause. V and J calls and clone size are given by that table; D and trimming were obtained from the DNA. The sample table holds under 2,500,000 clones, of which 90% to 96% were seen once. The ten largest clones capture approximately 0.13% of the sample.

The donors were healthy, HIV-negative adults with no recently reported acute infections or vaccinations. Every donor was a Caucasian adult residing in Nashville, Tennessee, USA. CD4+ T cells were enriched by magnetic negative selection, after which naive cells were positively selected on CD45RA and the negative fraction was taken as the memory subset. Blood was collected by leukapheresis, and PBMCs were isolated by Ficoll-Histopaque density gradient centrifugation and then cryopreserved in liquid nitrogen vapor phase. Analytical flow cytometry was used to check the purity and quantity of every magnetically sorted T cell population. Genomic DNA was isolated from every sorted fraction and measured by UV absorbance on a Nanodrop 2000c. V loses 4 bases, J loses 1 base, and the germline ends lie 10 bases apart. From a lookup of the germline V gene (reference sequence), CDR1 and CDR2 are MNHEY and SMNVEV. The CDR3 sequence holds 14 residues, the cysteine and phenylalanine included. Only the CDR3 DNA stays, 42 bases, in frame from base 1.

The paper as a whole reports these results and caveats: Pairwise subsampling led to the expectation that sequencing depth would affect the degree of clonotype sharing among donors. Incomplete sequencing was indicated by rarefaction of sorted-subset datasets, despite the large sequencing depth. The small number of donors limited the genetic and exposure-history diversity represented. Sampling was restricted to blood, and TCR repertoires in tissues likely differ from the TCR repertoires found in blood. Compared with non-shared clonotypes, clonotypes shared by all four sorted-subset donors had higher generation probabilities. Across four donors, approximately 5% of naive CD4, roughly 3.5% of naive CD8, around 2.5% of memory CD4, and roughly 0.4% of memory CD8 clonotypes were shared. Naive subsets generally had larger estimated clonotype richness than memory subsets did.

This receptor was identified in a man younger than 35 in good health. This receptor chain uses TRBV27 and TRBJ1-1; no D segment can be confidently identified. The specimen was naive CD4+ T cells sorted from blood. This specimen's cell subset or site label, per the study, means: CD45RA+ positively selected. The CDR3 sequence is CASSSRESNTEAFF. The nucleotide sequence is TGTGCCAGCAGTTCTAGGGAGTCGAACACTGAAGCTTTCTTT.